This entry lists 7 T cell receptor beta chains sequenced from one sample in a study of T cell changes during pregnancy in multiple sclerosis. Sequencing was performed with immunoSEQ multiplex PCR; in TCRdb, only in-frame clones are kept and a portion is missing. The top ten clones hold around 0.67% of a sample with roughly 27,000 clones, approximately 90% of them seen once. The sample was CD4+ T cells from peripheral blood mononuclear cells, taken in the first trimester of pregnancy. The receptors come from a female donor with multiple sclerosis, enrolled in a pregnancy study.

This clone has more than one count but fewer than ten. The gene calls are TRBV5-4 and TRBJ1-1; the D gene is possibly TRBD1 (6 bases). The V end lost 0 bases, the J end lost 0 bases, and 12 bases lay between the germline ends. The germline gives CDR1 SGHNT, CDR2 YYREEE (reference sequence). The CDR3 length is 16 residues. CDR3 loop: CASSLDGRGLNTEAFF. As DNA, the CDR3 is TGTGCCAGCAGCTTGGATGGCAGGGGTTTGAACACTGAAGCTTTCTTT.

The rearrangement links TRBV15 to TRBJ2-2; D might be TRBD1 (5 bases). The CDR3 length is 16 residues. Germline V gives CDR1 LNHNV, CDR2 YYDKDF (reference sequence). The V end lost 1 base, the J end lost 4 bases, and 13 bases lay between the germline ends. The CDR3, as DNA: TGTGCCACCAGCAGAGGGGCAGGGCGTGGCACCGGGGAGCTGTTTTTT. Protein: CATSRGAGRGTGELFF.

The rearrangement links TRBV5-1 to TRBJ1-2; 8 bases map to TRBD1. CDR1 and CDR2 (germline): SGHRS, YFSETQ. This CDR3 is built from 14 residues. With 3 bases clipped from V and 4 bases from J, the junction kept 5 bases outside the gene matches. DNA for the CDR3: TGCGCCAGCAGCTCGACAGGGGTTGGCTATGGCTACACCTTC. As protein: CASSSTGVGYGYTF.

The CDR3 region has the DNA TGTGCCAGCAGCCCTCCGGTGGGGGGGGATCCTGAAGCTTTCTTT. This translates into CASSPPVGGDPEAFF. The chain couples TRBV9 to TRBJ1-1; TRBD1 is a possible D gene (5 bases). Trimming pared 4 bases from V and 6 bases from J, leaving 19 bases between. Per germline, CDR1 SGDLS and CDR2 YYNGEE. This CDR3 has 15 amino acids.

The V call is TRBV7-2, the J call TRBJ1-6, with 7 bases aligning to TRBD1. This CDR3 region has 16 residues. Germline loops: CDR1 SGHTA, CDR2 FQGNSA. Germline trimming cut 4 bases from V and 11 bases from J; bases unmatched to any gene: 14. The CDR3 region is CASSSTQTGLWTPLHF. The CDR3 DNA reads TGTGCCAGCAGCTCAACTCAGACAGGGCTGTGGACACCCCTCCACTTT.

The sample holds one count of this clone. V gene TRBV2 combines with J gene TRBJ1-2; possibly TRBD1 for D (6 bases). Trimming removed 3 bases at V and 4 bases at J, with 12 bases between. Germline assignment: CDR1 SNHLY and CDR2 FYNNEI. The CDR3 length is 14 residues. The DNA of the CDR3 is TGTGCCAGCAGTGATAGGGGGATGTCCTATGGCTACACCTTC. This sequence encodes CASSDRGMSYGYTF.

The sample holds one count of this clone. The CDR3 reads CASSLGSLGAGGKETQYF. The CDR3 region has the DNA TGTGCCAGCAGCTTGGGGTCGCTTGGGGCGGGGGGGAAAGAGACCCAGTACTTC. The rearrangement uses TRBV7-2 and TRBJ2-5; 9 nucleotides match TRBD2. With V trimmed by 3 bases and J by 3 bases, 14 bases remained unmatched. CDR3 length equals 18 residues. Germline V lookup: CDR1 SGHTA, CDR2 FQGNSA.